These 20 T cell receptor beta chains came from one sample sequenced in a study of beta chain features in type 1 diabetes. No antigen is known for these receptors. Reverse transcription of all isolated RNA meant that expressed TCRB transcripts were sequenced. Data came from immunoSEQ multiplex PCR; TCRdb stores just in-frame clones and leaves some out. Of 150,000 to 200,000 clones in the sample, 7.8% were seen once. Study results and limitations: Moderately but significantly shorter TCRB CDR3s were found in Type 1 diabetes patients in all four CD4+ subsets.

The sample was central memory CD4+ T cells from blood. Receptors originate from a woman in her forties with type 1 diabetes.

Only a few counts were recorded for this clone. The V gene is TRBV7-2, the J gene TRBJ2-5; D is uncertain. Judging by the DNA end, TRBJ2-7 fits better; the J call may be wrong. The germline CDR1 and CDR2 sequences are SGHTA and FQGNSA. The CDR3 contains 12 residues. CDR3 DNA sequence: TGTGCCAGCAGCTTAGTCGCCTACGAGCAGTACTTC. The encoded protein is CASSLVAYEQYF.

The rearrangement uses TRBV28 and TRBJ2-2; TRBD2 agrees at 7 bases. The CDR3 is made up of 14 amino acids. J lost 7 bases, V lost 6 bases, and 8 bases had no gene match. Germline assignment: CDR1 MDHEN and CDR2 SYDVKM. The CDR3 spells CASSTVGGSGELFF. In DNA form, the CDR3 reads TGTGCCAGCAGCACAGTGGGAGGGAGCGGGGAGCTGTTTTTT.

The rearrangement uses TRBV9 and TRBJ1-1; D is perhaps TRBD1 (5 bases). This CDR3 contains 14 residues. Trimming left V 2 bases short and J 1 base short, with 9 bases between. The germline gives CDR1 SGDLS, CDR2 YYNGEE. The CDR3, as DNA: TGTGCCAGCAGCGTGTTAACAGGGAACACTGAAGCTTTCTTT. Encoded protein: CASSVLTGNTEAFF.

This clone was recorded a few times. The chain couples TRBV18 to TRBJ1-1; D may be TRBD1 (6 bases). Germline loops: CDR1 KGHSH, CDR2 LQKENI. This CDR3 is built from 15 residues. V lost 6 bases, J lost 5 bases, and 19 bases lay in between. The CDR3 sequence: CASSPEGGAATEAFF. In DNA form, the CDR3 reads TGTGCCAGCTCGCCCGAGGGGGGGGCTGCGACTGAAGCTTTCTTT.

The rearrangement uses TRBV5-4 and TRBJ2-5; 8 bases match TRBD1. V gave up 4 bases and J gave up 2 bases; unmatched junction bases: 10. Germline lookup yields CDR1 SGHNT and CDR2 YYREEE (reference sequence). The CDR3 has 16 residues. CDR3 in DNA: TGTGCCAGCAGCCGGAAAGGACAGGGCCCACAAGAGACCCAGTACTTC. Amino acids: CASSRKGQGPQETQYF.

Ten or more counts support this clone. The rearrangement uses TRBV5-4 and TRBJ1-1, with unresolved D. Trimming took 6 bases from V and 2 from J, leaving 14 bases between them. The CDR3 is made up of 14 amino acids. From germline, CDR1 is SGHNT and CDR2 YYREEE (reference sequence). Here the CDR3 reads CASTGFGINTEAFF. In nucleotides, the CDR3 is TGTGCCAGCACCGGGTTCGGGATCAACACTGAAGCTTTCTTT.

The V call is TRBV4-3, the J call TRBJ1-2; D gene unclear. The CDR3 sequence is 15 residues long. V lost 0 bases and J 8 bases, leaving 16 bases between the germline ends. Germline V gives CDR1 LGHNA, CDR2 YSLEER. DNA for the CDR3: TGCGCCAGCAGCCAAGATAATCGGGGTTATGAGGGCTACACCTTC. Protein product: CASSQDNRGYEGYTF.

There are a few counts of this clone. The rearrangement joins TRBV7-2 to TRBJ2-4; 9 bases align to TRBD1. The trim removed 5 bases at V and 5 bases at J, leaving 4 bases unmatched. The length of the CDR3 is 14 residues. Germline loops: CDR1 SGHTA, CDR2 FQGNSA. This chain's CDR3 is CASSRQGGENIQYF. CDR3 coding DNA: TGTGCCAGCAGCCGACAGGGGGGGGAAAACATTCAGTACTTC.

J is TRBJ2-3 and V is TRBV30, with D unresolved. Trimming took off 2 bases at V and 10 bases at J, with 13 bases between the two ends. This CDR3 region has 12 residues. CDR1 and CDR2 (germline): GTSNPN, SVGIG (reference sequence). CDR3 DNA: TGTGCCTGGAGTTCCACGTTCGCGTCGCAGTATTTT. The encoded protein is CAWSSTFASQYF.

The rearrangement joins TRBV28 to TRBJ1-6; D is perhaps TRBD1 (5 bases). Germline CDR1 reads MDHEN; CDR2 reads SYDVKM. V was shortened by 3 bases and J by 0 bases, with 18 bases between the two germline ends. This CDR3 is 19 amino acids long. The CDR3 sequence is CASSFSSGHSSSYNSPLHF. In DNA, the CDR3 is TGTGCCAGCAGTTTTTCGTCTGGACACTCGAGCTCCTATAATTCACCCCTCCACTTT. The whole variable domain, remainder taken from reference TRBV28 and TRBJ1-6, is DVKVTQSSRYLVKRTGEKVFLECVQDMDHENMFWYRQDPGLGLRLIYFSYDVKMKEKGDIPEGYSVSREKKERFSLILESASTNQTSMYLCASSFSSGHSSSYNSPLHFGNGTRLTVT.

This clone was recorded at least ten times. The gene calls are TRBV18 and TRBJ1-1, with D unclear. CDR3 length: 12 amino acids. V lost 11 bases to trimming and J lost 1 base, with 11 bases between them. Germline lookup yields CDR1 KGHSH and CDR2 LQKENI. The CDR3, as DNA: TGTGCCGCCACCCGGGAGAACACTGAAGCTTTCTTT. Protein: CAATRENTEAFF.

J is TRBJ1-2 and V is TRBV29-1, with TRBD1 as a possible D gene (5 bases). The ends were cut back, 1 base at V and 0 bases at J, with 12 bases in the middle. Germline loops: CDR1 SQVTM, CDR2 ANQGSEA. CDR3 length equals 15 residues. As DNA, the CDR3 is TGCAGCGTTGAAGTCAATCCAGGGTCTAACTATGGCTACACCTTC. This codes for CSVEVNPGSNYGYTF.

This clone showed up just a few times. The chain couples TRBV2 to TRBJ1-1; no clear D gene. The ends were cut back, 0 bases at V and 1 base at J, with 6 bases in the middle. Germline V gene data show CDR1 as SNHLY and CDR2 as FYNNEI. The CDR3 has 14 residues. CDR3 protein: CASSEAAENTEAFF. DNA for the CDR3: TGTGCCAGCAGTGAAGCGGCGGAGAACACTGAAGCTTTCTTT.

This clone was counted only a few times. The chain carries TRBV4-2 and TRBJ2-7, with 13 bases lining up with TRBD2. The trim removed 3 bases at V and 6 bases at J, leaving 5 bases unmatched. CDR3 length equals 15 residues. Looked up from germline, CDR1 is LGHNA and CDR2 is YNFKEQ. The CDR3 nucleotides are TGTGCCAGCAGCCACGGACTAGCGGGAGAGGGCGAGCAGTACTTC. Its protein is CASSHGLAGEGEQYF.

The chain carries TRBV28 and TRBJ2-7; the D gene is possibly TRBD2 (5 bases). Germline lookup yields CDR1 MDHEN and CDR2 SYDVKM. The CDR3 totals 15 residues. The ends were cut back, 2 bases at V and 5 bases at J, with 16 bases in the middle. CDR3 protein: CASSLRAGRGDEQYF. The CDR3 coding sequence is TGTGCCAGCAGTTTAAGGGCGGGTCGGGGAGACGAGCAGTACTTC.

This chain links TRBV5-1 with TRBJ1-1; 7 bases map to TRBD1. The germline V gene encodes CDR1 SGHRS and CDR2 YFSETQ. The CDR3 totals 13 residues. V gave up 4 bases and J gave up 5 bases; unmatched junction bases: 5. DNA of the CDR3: TGCGCCAGCAGCCCTCCAGGGGGGACTGAAGCTTTCTTT. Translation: CASSPPGGTEAFF.

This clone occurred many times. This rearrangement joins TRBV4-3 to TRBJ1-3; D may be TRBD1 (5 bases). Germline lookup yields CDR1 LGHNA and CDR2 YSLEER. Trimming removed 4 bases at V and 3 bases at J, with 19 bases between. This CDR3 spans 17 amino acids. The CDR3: CASSLGVMGLSGNTIYF. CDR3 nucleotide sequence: TGCGCCAGCAGCCTCGGAGTGATGGGACTAAGTGGAAACACCATATATTTT.

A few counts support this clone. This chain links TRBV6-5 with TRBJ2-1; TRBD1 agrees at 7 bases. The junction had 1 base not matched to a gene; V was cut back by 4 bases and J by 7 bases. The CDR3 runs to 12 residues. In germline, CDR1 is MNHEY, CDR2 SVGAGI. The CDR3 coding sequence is TGTGCCAGCAGTTTACAGGGGAATGAGCAGTTCTTC. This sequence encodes CASSLQGNEQFF.

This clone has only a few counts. The CDR3 nucleotides are TGCAGCGTAGGACAGGGGGCGAATTTATTAGGCTACACCTTC. As protein: CSVGQGANLLGYTF. The chain employs TRBV29-1 and TRBJ1-2, with 11 bases aligning to TRBD1. Germline V lookup: CDR1 SQVTM, CDR2 ANQGSEA. V lost 6 bases, J lost 8 bases, and 11 bases stayed unmatched. This CDR3 contains 14 residues.

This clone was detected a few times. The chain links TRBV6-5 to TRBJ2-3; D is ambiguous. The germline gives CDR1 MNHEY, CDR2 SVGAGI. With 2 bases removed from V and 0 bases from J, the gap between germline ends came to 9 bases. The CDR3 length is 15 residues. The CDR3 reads CASSYAPTSTDTQYF. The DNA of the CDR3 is TGTGCCAGCAGTTACGCGCCAACTAGCACAGATACGCAGTATTTT.